This record covers a single TCR beta chain. The antigen remains undetermined. The TCR cDNA carried a universal primer site and UMIs from 5'RACE template switching. TCRdb re-called the 5' RACE reads through MiXCR, storing one row per CDR3 protein. This repertoire shows 350,000 to 450,000 distinct CDR3 sequences, about 19% found once; its top ten account for 15% to 20%. The sample comes from a study of T cells after yellow fever vaccination. Across the whole study: Fractions with few cells were prepared using SMART-Seq v4 Ultra Low Input.

This CDR3 contains 16 residues. V lost 4 bases to trimming and J lost 1 base, with 17 bases between them. Germline values: CDR1 SGDLS, CDR2 YYNGEE. Study-level findings and limits: Only a minor proportion of clonotypes was detected across both CD4 and CD8 compartments. Reappearance after the booster was observed for most primary-vaccination clones (about 95% CD4, approximately 90% CD8).

The receptor was isolated from a man aged 18-30 years who received the YFV17D yellow fever vaccine. Sample: PBMCs, taken before the yellow fever booster vaccination. This sequence joins TRBV9 and TRBJ2-5; D perhaps matches TRBD2 (7 bases). In nucleotides, the CDR3 is TGTGCCAGCAGCCGAAACATTGGGGGGGCCCAAGAGACCCAGTACTTC. Translation: CASSRNIGGAQETQYF.